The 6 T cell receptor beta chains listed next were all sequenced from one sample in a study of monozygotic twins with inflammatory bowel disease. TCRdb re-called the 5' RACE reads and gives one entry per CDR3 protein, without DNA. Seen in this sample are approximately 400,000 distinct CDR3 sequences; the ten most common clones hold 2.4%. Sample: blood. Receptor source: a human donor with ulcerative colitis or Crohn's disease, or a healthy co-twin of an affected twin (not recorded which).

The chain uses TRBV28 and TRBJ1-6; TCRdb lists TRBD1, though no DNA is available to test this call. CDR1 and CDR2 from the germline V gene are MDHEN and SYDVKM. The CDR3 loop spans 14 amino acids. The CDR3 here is CASHTGPYNSPLHF. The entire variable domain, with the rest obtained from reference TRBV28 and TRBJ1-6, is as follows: DVKVTQSSRYLVKRTGEKVFLECVQDMDHENMFWYRQDPGLGLRLIYFSYDVKMKEKGDIPEGYSVSREKKERFSLILESASTNQTSMYLCASHTGPYNSPLHFGNGTRLTVT.

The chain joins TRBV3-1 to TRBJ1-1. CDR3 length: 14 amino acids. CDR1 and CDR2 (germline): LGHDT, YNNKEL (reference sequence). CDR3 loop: CASSQVPGNTEAFF.

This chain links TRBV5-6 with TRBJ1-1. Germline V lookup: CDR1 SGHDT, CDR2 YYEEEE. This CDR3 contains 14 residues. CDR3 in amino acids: CASSQGYRNTEAFF.

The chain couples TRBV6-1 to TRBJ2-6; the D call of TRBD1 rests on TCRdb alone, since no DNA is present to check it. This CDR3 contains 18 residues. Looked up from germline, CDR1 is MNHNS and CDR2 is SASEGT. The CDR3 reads CASSILGQGGPGANVLTF.

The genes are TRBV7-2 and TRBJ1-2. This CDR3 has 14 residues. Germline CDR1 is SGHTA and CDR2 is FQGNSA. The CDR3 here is CASGSGLNRYGYTF.

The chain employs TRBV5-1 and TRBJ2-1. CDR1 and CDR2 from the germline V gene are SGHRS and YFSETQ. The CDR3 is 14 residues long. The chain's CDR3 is CASSLAATHNEQFF.